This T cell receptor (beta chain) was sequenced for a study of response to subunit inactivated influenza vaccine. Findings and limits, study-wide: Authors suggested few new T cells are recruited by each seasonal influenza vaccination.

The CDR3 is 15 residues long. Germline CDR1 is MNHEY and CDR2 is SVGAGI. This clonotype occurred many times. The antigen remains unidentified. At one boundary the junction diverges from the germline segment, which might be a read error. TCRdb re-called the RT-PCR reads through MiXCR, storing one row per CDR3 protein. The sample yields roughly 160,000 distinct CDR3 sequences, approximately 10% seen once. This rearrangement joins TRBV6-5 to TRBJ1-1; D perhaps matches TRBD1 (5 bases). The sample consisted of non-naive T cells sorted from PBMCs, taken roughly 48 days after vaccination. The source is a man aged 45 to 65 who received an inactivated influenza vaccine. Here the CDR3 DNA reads TGTGCCAGCAGTTACGACCCGGGGGTGAAGACTGAAGCTTTCTTT. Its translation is CASSYDPGVKTEAFF.